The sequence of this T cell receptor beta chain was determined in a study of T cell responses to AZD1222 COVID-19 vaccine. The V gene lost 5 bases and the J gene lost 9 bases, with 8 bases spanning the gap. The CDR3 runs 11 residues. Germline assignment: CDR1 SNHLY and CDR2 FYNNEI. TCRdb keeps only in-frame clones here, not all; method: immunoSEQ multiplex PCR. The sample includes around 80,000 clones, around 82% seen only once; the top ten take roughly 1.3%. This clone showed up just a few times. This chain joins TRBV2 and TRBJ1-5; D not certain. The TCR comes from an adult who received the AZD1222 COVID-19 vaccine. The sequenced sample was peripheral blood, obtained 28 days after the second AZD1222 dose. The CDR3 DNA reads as TGTGCCAGCAGTCAAGATGGGCCCCAGCATTTT. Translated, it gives CASSQDGPQHF.